This T cell receptor (beta chain) was retrieved from a study of OX40 agonist ivuxolimab in advanced cancers. Clones were read by immunoSEQ multiplex PCR, and TCRdb kept only the in-frame ones, dropping some. Of tens of thousands of clones detected, 80% to 90% appear once; the ten largest clones hold 12%. The CDR3 runs 15 residues. Trimming took 2 bases from V and 10 from J; bases not matched to a gene: 8. CDR1 SGHNT and CDR2 YYREEE come from the germline V gene (reference sequence). The sample consisted of CD4+ or CD8+ T cells sorted from blood, taken in a trial of the OX40 agonist ivuxolimab. The sequence derives from an adult with an advanced solid tumor such as melanoma, head and neck, liver or kidney cancer. The chain carries TRBV5-4 and TRBJ2-1, with 11 bases that match TRBD2. CDR3 sequence: CASSFSGGAVAEQFF. CDR3 DNA: TGTGCCAGCAGCTTTAGCGGGGGGGCCGTCGCCGAGCAGTTCTTC.